This is a list of T cell receptor beta chains from one sample in a study of blood T cell repertoires in COVID-19. The assay was immunoSEQ multiplex PCR, and TCRdb's table has in-frame clones only and misses some. The sample carries 30,000 to 40,000 clones, 90% recorded once. Sequencing input: peripheral blood. These receptors all come from a man in his fifties or sixties with active or convalescent COVID-19. The CDR3 runs from the conserved cysteine through the conserved F or W. D genes are given only for firm matches. For some rows the clone size is stated as once, few or many, or as a class when expanded; others skip it.

j_call | clone_size | d_call | v_call | cdr3_nt | cdr3_aa
TRBJ2-2 | - | TRBD2 | TRBV19 | TGTGCCAGTAGTGTGCAGCGGGAGAGTGCCGGGGAGCTGTTTTTT | CASSVQRESAGELFF
TRBJ2-1 | - | - | TRBV7-9 | TGTGCCAGCAGCCCCGGTGAGAGCTCCTACAATGAGCAGTTCTTC | CASSPGESSYNEQFF
TRBJ2-3 | - | - | TRBV6-2/TRBV6-3 | TGTGCCAGCAGTTACTCGGGAGTACGTAGCACAGATACGCAGTATTTT | CASSYSGVRSTDTQYF
TRBJ2-2 | few | TRBD1 | TRBV7-9 | TGTGCCAGCAGCCATCGACAGGGCCCCACCGGGGAGCTGTTTTTT | CASSHRQGPTGELFF
TRBJ1-5 | - | - | TRBV6-2/TRBV6-3 | TGTGCCAGCAGTTACTATTGGGACTCCTCCAATCAGCCCCAGCATTTT | CASSYYWDSSNQPQHF
TRBJ2-7 | - | TRBD2 | TRBV27 | TGTGCCAGCAGTTTTTTCGGGGGGACCTACGAGCAGTACTTC | CASSFFGGTYEQYF
TRBJ2-6 | - | TRBD1 | TRBV15 | TGTGCCACCAGCGGAGGGACAGGGGGTTCCGGGGCCAACGTCCTGACTTTC | CATSGGTGGSGANVLTF
TRBJ2-3 | - | - | TRBV6-5 | TGTGCCAGCAGCCCCCTGGGAGCGCCCACAGATACGCAGTATTTT | CASSPLGAPTDTQYF
TRBJ2-7 | - | - | TRBV4-1 | TGCGCCAGCAGCCAGACATGGGGAGAGGAGCAGTACTTC | CASSQTWGEEQYF
TRBJ2-5 | - | TRBD2 | TRBV19 | TGTGCCAGTAGTTCTAGCGGCGGAGGGACCCAGTACTTC | CASSSSGGGTQYF
TRBJ2-2 | - | - | TRBV28 | TGTGCCAGCAGTTTGGCGGCGCTTGGGAACACCGGGGAGCTGTTTTTT | CASSLAALGNTGELFF
TRBJ1-6 | - | - | TRBV6-5 | TGTGCCAGCAGCCTACAGAATTCACCCCTCCACTTT | CASSLQNSPLHF
TRBJ1-3 | - | - | TRBV5-1 | TGCGCCAGCAGCTTCGGACAGTCTGGAAACACCATATATTTT | CASSFGQSGNTIYF
TRBJ2-7 | - | TRBD2 | TRBV11-3 | TGTGCCAGCAGCCGAGGGCCGGGGGGGGAGCAGTACTTC | CASSRGPGGEQYF
TRBJ2-7 | - | TRBD2 | TRBV6-5 | TGTGCCAGCAGGGAGCGGGAGCGCTCCTACGAGCAGTACTTC | CASRERERSYEQYF
TRBJ2-2 | once | TRBD1 | TRBV7-6 | TGTGCCAGCAGGACAGGGCCCGGCATCACCGGGGAGCTGTTTTTT | CASRTGPGITGELFF
TRBJ2-1 | - | - | TRBV30 | TGTGCCTGGAGTGTTTCGGGGTCTAGTCTCAATGAGCAGTTCTTC | CAWSVSGSSLNEQFF
TRBJ1-3 | - | TRBD1 | TRBV28 | TGTGCCAGCAGTCTCAAGCTAGGGACAGCTCCTGGAAACACCATATATTTT | CASSLKLGTAPGNTIYF
TRBJ2-1 | - | - | TRBV10-3 | TGTGCCATCAGTGAGGGGCGAGGGGGCAATGAGCAGTTCTTC | CAISEGRGGNEQFF
TRBJ1-1 | - | TRBD1 | TRBV6-2/TRBV6-3 | TGTGCCAGCAGTTACGAGACAGGGACCACTGAAGCTTTCTTT | CASSYETGTTEAFF
TRBJ2-1 | - | - | TRBV6-5 | TGTGCCAGCAGGGGACACCCCTACAATGAGCAGTTCTTC | CASRGHPYNEQFF
TRBJ1-1 | - | - | TRBV7-2 | TGTGCCAGCAGCTTCATAGAGGGCACTGAAGCTTTCTTT | CASSFIEGTEAFF
TRBJ1-1 | - | - | TRBV10-3 | TGTGCCATCAGTGGGCAACAGGGCCGCAACACTGAAGCTTTCTTT | CAISGQQGRNTEAFF
TRBJ2-1 | once | TRBD2 | TRBV11-2 | TGTGCCAGCAGCTCCATTAAGCGGGAGCCCTACAATGAGCAGTTCTTC | CASSSIKREPYNEQFF
TRBJ2-7 | once | - | TRBV10-3 | TGTGCCATCAGTGATCGGAGAAGCGGGCTACCCTACGAGCAGTACTTC | CAISDRRSGLPYEQYF
TRBJ1-5 | - | - | TRBV6-6 | TGTGCCAGCAGTCACCGAGGGGGGGCCAGATATAGCAATCAGCCCCAGCATTTT | CASSHRGGARYSNQPQHF
TRBJ2-1 | once | - | TRBV7-2 | TGTGCCAGCAGCTTTCAGAGTAGCGAGCAGTTCTTC | CASSFQSSEQFF
TRBJ2-7 | - | - | TRBV6-5 | TGTGCCAGCACCGGGACAAACACCTACGAGCAGTACTTC | CASTGTNTYEQYF
TRBJ1-6 | - | - | TRBV2 | TGTGCCAGCAGTTTTTGGACAGCTGGACTCAATTCACCCCTCCACTTT | CASSFWTAGLNSPLHF
TRBJ2-7 | - | - | TRBV19 | TGTGCCAGTAGATCTAGCAGCTCCTACGAGCAGTACTTC | CASRSSSSYEQYF
TRBJ2-1 | - | TRBD2 | TRBV5-4 | TGTGCCAGCTCCAGGACTAGCGGGAGTTACAATGAGCAGTTCTTC | CASSRTSGSYNEQFF
TRBJ1-1 | - | - | TRBV5-1 | TGCGCCAGCACTGCGGTCCTGAACACTGAAGCTTTCTTT | CASTAVLNTEAFF
TRBJ2-5 | few | - | TRBV5-4 | TGTGCCAGCAGCTTTTCACCCGAGGGGGCCCAGTACTTC | CASSFSPEGAQYF
TRBJ1-4 | - | - | TRBV19 | TGTGCCAGTAGTATCTTAGCCCACGAAAAACTGTTTTTT | CASSILAHEKLFF
TRBJ2-5 | - | TRBD2 | TRBV11-2 | TGTGCCAGCAGCTTTTCTCGGACTAGCGGGACTGAGACCCAGTACTTC | CASSFSRTSGTETQYF
TRBJ2-2 | - | - | TRBV7-9 | TGTGCCAGCAGCGCTAAAAACCGCGCGGCGACCGGGGAGCTGTTTTTT | CASSAKNRAATGELFF
TRBJ2-2 | - | TRBD2 | TRBV10-2 | TGCGCCAGCAGTGAGATTAGTAGCGGGGCGTGGCACACCGGGGAGCTGTTTTTT | CASSEISSGAWHTGELFF
TRBJ2-3 | - | - | TRBV29-1 | TGCAGCGTCAAAAGCCACACAGATACGCAGTATTTT | CSVKSHTDTQYF
TRBJ2-7 | - | TRBD2 | TRBV5-5 | TGTGCCAGCAGCCAAGAACTAGCGTCCTACGAGCAGTACTTC | CASSQELASYEQYF
TRBJ1-4 | - | - | TRBV6-5 | TGTGCCAGCAGTTACGGTGGGGGCGGGGGTGAAAAACTGTTTTTT | CASSYGGGGGEKLFF
TRBJ2-3 | - | - | TRBV7-3 | TGTGCCAGCAGCCCTACAGGGCCATGGGGCACAGATACGCAGTATTTT | CASSPTGPWGTDTQYF
TRBJ2-5 | - | - | TRBV9 | TGTGCCAGCAGCCCCAGGGCGGTAGAGACCCAGTACTTC | CASSPRAVETQYF
TRBJ2-7 | - | - | TRBV20-1 | TGCAGTGCGGTCGGACAGTACGAGCAGTACTTC | CSAVGQYEQYF
TRBJ2-1 | - | TRBD2 | TRBV4-2 | TGTGCCAGCAGCCAAGATCTGGGACTAGCCGCCTACAATGAGCAGTTCTTC | CASSQDLGLAAYNEQFF
TRBJ1-2 | - | - | TRBV6-5 | TGTGCCAGCAGGATTTCACACCTCTATGGCTACACCTTC | CASRISHLYGYTF
TRBJ2-1 | - | TRBD2 | TRBV11-2 | TGTGCCAGCAGAACACTAGCGGGAGCCTACAATGAGCAGTTCTTC | CASRTLAGAYNEQFF
TRBJ2-7 | - | - | TRBV10-1 | TGCGCCAGCAGTGCGTATCCCTCTACCGGGACTCCTTACGAGCAGTACTTC | CASSAYPSTGTPYEQYF
TRBJ1-6 | - | TRBD1 | TRBV11-2 | TGTGCCAGCAGCCGACAGGGAATTGATTCACCCCTCCACTTT | CASSRQGIDSPLHF
TRBJ1-4 | - | - | TRBV5-4 | TGTGCCAGCAGCTCTCCCGGCGGGGGTGAAAAACTGTTTTTT | CASSSPGGGEKLFF
TRBJ2-3 | - | TRBD1 | TRBV9 | TGTGCCAGCAGCAGAAACAGGGGGGATACGCAGTATTTT | CASSRNRGDTQYF
TRBJ2-2 | - | TRBD2 | TRBV12-3/TRBV12-4 | TGTGCCAGCAGTTTCAGGGAGGGCGGGGAGCTGTTTTTT | CASSFREGGELFF
TRBJ2-1 | - | TRBD2 | TRBV14 | TGTGCCAGCAGCCAAGACCCTTTTAGCGGGAGGTCCTACAATGAGCAGTTCTTC | CASSQDPFSGRSYNEQFF